Below, 28 T cell receptor beta chains from the same sample are listed, as sequenced in a study of cytomegalovirus exposure and HLA in healthy donors (dated by TCRdb to about 2017). Libraries were prepared through the immunoSEQ multiplex PCR assay. The multiplex PCR relied on a mix of 60 forward primers for TCR Vbeta segments and 13 reverse primers for TCR Jbeta segments. Held by TCRdb, this immuneACCESS table contains in-frame sequences only and omits some clones. Under half of the omission traces to an unresolved V gene where checked; the cause of the rest is unknown. This sample has a few hundred thousand clones in its table, and about 80% of those were observed once. The top ten clones comprise almost 8% of the sample. The sequenced material came from PBMCs. These receptors all stem from a woman aged 60-75 years in good health and CMV-seropositive.

On this clone itself: The same CDR3 arises from other DNA sequences in this sample as well. The J gene is TRBJ2-1, the V gene TRBV2; D is uncertain. CDR1 and CDR2 from the germline V gene are SNHLY and FYNNEI. V lost 5 bases, J lost 4 bases, and 3 bases lay in between. CDR3 size: 11 residues. CDR3: CASSQYNEQFF. DNA of the CDR3: TGTGCCAGCAGTCAGTACAATGAGCAGTTCTTC.

The chain couples TRBV19 to TRBJ2-7, with 7 bases identical to TRBD2. This CDR3 has 14 residues. V shed 3 bases, J shed 0 bases, and the junction held 2 bases outside the gene matches. CDR1 is LNHDA and CDR2 is SQIVND in the germline V gene (reference sequence). This CDR3 is CASSIGTNSYEQYF. Written as DNA, the CDR3 is TGTGCCAGTAGTATTGGGACTAACTCCTACGAGCAGTACTTC.

This chain joins TRBV10-3 and TRBJ1-4, with 7 bases that match TRBD1. The CDR3 has 13 residues. Looked up from germline, CDR1 is ENHRY and CDR2 is SYGVKD. The V segment lost 9 bases and the J segment 2 bases; nucleotides outside the gene matches: 3. DNA for the CDR3: TGTGCCATACGGGGACAGACTAATGAAAAACTGTTTTTT. As protein: CAIRGQTNEKLFF.

The chain joins TRBV19 to TRBJ1-5; D remains ambiguous. Germline loops: CDR1 LNHDA, CDR2 SQIVND (reference sequence). V was shortened by 3 bases and J by 1 base, with 13 bases between the two germline ends. The CDR3 consists of 16 residues. Here the CDR3 reads CASSMAGVVSNQPQHF. CDR3 in DNA: TGTGCCAGTAGTATGGCCGGGGTGGTGAGCAATCAGCCCCAGCATTTT.

The V and J genes are TRBV27 and TRBJ2-1, with 12 positions matching TRBD2. CDR1 is MNHEY and CDR2 is SMNVEV in the germline V gene (reference sequence). This CDR3 contains 16 residues. V shed 5 bases, J shed 3 bases, and the junction held 5 bases outside the gene matches. This CDR3 is CASSLTGLAGYNEQFF. In nucleotides, the CDR3 is TGTGCCAGCAGTCTCACGGGACTAGCGGGCTACAATGAGCAGTTCTTC.

The V gene is TRBV4-1, the J gene TRBJ1-2; D is possibly TRBD1 (6 bases). The CDR3 extends over 16 amino acids. V lost 0 bases to trimming and J lost 0 bases, with 11 bases between them. Germline CDR1 reads MGHRA; CDR2 reads YSYEKL. In DNA form, the CDR3 reads TGCGCCAGCAGCCAAGAGAACAGGGTTCCTAACTATGGCTACACCTTC. Translating it yields CASSQENRVPNYGYTF.

V and J are TRBV27 and TRBJ1-5, with D unclear. V dropped 4 bases and J dropped 3 bases, with 13 bases sitting between them. The CDR3 runs 15 residues. Germline CDR1 is MNHEY and CDR2 is SMNVEV (reference sequence). The CDR3 nucleotides read TGTGCCAGCAGTTCGAGTCTCTTGTCCAATCAGCCCCAGCATTTT. Protein product: CASSSSLLSNQPQHF.

The V call is TRBV11-3, the J call TRBJ2-6; D ambiguous. CDR1 and CDR2 from the germline V gene are SGHNT and YENEEA. V lost 1 base and J 2 bases, leaving 6 bases between the germline ends. The CDR3 is 15 amino acids. CDR3 loop: CASSLGAAGANVLTF. DNA for the CDR3: TGTGCCAGCAGCTTAGGGGCAGCTGGGGCCAACGTCCTGACTTTC.

This chain uses TRBV2 with TRBJ2-1; 13 nucleotides agree with TRBD2. V shed 6 bases, J shed 6 bases, and the junction held 11 bases outside the gene matches. The CDR3 loop spans 17 amino acids. CDR1 and CDR2 (germline): SNHLY, FYNNEI. CDR3 amino acids: CASSSTGTSGNVNEQFF. The CDR3 bases are TGTGCCAGCAGCTCGACCGGGACTAGCGGGAATGTCAATGAGCAGTTCTTC.

The chain links TRBV9 to TRBJ2-1; D is uncertain. The CDR3 runs to 16 residues. Germline assignment: CDR1 SGDLS and CDR2 YYNGEE. Trimming stripped 0 bases from V and 9 bases from J, with 19 bases between. CDR3 loop: CASSVGGTTQHGEQFF. CDR3 in DNA: TGTGCCAGCAGCGTAGGAGGAACGACCCAGCACGGTGAGCAGTTCTTC.

The genes are TRBV6-6 and TRBJ2-3, with D tentatively TRBD1 (5 bases). V was trimmed by 6 bases and J by 1 base, leaving 14 bases between them. Germline V CDR1 and CDR2: MNHNY, SVGAGI (reference sequence). The CDR3 extends over 15 amino acids. The CDR3 protein is CASSQDMRRTDTQYF. Written as DNA, the CDR3 is TGTGCCAGCAGCCAGGACATGCGGCGCACAGATACGCAGTATTTT.

The rearrangement uses TRBV7-9 and TRBJ2-3; tentative D call: TRBD1 (6 bases). Germline CDR1 is SEHNR and CDR2 is FQNEAQ (reference sequence). The CDR3 extends over 15 amino acids. V dropped 1 base and J dropped 7 bases, with 15 bases sitting between them. In DNA, the CDR3 is TGTGCCAGCAGCTTAGACAGGGTGGGCGGAAATACGCAGTATTTT. This translates into CASSLDRVGGNTQYF.

The V gene is TRBV2, the J gene TRBJ2-7; the D gene is possibly TRBD2 (6 bases). The V end lost 7 bases, the J end lost 2 bases, and 21 bases lay between the germline ends. From germline, CDR1 is SNHLY and CDR2 FYNNEI. CDR3 size: 16 residues. CDR3 nucleotides: TGTGCCAGCAACATTCACCGTCAGGGAGGTGCCTACGAGCAGTACTTC. Its translation: CASNIHRQGGAYEQYF.

This clone was counted only a few times. Within the sample, other DNA sequences also encode this same CDR3. This chain connects TRBV2 to TRBJ2-2, with TRBD1 identical over 9 bases. Losses at the gene ends were 5 bases for V and 3 bases for J; bases not matched to a gene: 4. This CDR3 has 15 amino acids. Germline CDR1 SNHLY, CDR2 FYNNEI. The CDR3: CASSPRTGDTGELFF. The CDR3 bases are TGTGCCAGCAGTCCCAGGACAGGGGACACCGGGGAGCTGTTTTTT.

This sequence joins TRBV5-1 and TRBJ2-5; 8 bases are shared with TRBD2. CDR1 and CDR2 (germline): SGHRS, YFSETQ. The junction had 3 bases not matched to a gene; V was cut back by 4 bases and J by 4 bases. CDR3 length: 13 amino acids. The CDR3 nucleotides read TGCGCCAGCAGCACCGGACTAGCAGAGACCCAGTACTTC. This gives the protein CASSTGLAETQYF.

The chain uses TRBV5-1 and TRBJ2-1, with 14 positions matching TRBD2. Germline V lookup: CDR1 SGHRS, CDR2 YFSETQ. Unmatched junction bases numbered 13, after V lost 0 bases and J lost 5 bases. The CDR3 has 20 amino acids. In DNA, the CDR3 is TGCGCCAGCAGCTTGGGACCCGGGACTAGCGGGAGAAACGTGAACAATGAGCAGTTCTTC. It codes for CASSLGPGTSGRNVNNEQFF.

The chain couples TRBV6-5 to TRBJ1-6; 8 bases are a match to TRBD1. V dropped 7 bases and J dropped 10; count of bases not matched to a gene: 6. Germline V gene lookup returns CDR1 MNHEY and CDR2 SVGAGI. CDR3 length: 13 residues. The DNA of the CDR3 is TGTGCCAGCAAGGGACAGGCTAGATCACCCCTCCACTTT. Its translation: CASKGQARSPLHF.

This chain uses TRBV19 with TRBJ2-7, with 7 bases fitting TRBD1. J lost 3 bases, V lost 8 bases, and 7 bases had no gene match. Germline values: CDR1 LNHDA, CDR2 SQIVND (reference sequence). This CDR3 comprises 13 residues. The CDR3 DNA is TGTGCCAGTCCCCGGGACAGCCTCTACGAGCAGTACTTC. Its protein is CASPRDSLYEQYF.

The chain links TRBV6-6 to TRBJ2-4; tentatively, D is TRBD2 (5 bases). V was trimmed by 10 bases and J by 0 bases, leaving 16 bases between them. This CDR3 spans 15 amino acids. In germline, CDR1 is MNHNY, CDR2 SVGAGI (reference sequence). The CDR3 sequence: CATREGTIAKNIQYF. CDR3 DNA: TGTGCCACTCGGGAAGGAACAATAGCCAAAAACATTCAGTACTTC.

Only a few counts were recorded for this clone. The rearrangement links TRBV4-2 to TRBJ2-3; D unresolved. V lost 2 bases, J lost 2 bases, and 5 bases lay in between. The CDR3 sequence is 13 residues long. Germline V gene data show CDR1 as LGHNA and CDR2 as YNFKEQ. The CDR3 DNA reads as TGTGCCAGCAGCCAAATTCTCACAGATACGCAGTATTTT. Protein sequence: CASSQILTDTQYF.

As DNA, the CDR3 is TGTGCTAGTGGCCAAGGACAGGGCTGGGAGCAGTACTTC. This encodes CASGQGQGWEQYF. The chain uses TRBV12-5 and TRBJ2-5; 8 bases map to TRBD1. J lost 11 bases, V lost 6 bases, and 11 bases had no gene match. Per germline, CDR1 LGHNT and CDR2 FRNRAP. The CDR3 is made up of 13 amino acids.

The J gene is TRBJ2-2, the V gene TRBV28; TRBD1 aligns across 10 bases. The ends lost 6 bases at V and 3 bases at J; junction bases unmatched: 4. Germline V CDR1 and CDR2: MDHEN, SYDVKM. The CDR3 extends over 15 amino acids. The CDR3 nucleotides read TGTGCCAGCAGCCCGGACAGGGGGTACACCGGGGAGCTGTTTTTT. Translation: CASSPDRGYTGELFF.

The rearrangement joins TRBV2 to TRBJ2-7, with 8 bases fitting TRBD2. Germline loops: CDR1 SNHLY, CDR2 FYNNEI. The CDR3 has 15 amino acids. The V and J ends lost 6 bases and 2 bases, in that order; junction bases with no gene match: 9. CDR3 in DNA: TGTGCCAGCAGGGGCCGGACTAGCCAAACCTACGAGCAGTACTTC. It is translated as CASRGRTSQTYEQYF.

The chain is built from TRBV7-9 and TRBJ1-1; a weak D match, TRBD1 (5 bases). The CDR3 length is 13 residues. V was clipped by 2 bases and J by 6 bases, with 10 bases between them. CDR1 SEHNR and CDR2 FQNEAQ come from the germline V gene (reference sequence). The DNA for the CDR3 is TGTGCCAGCAGCTTACAGGGAATGTCTGAAGCTTTCTTT. Protein product: CASSLQGMSEAFF.

The chain has TRBV9 and TRBJ2-7, with 9 bases that match TRBD1. J gave up 7 bases and V 2 bases, and 4 bases lay outside the gene matches. Germline V lookup: CDR1 SGDLS, CDR2 YYNGEE. CDR3 length: 13 residues. CDR3 amino acids: CASSVRQGGEQYF. Written as DNA, the CDR3 is TGTGCCAGCAGCGTCCGACAGGGGGGTGAGCAGTACTTC. Filled out from reference TRBV9 and TRBJ2-7, the complete variable domain reads DSGVTQTPKHLITATGQRVTLRCSPRSGDLSVYWYQQSLDQGLQFLIQYYNGEERAKGNILERFSAQQFPDLHSELNLSSLELGDSALYFCASSVRQGGEQYFGPGTRLTVT.

The chain has TRBV5-6 and TRBJ2-1; a possible D gene is TRBD1 (5 bases). The CDR3 runs 15 residues. Germline V CDR1 and CDR2: SGHDT, YYEEEE. V lost 0 bases and J lost 4, with 11 bases in between. The CDR3 region is CASSLAQEAYNEQFF. DNA for the CDR3: TGTGCCAGCAGCTTGGCACAGGAAGCTTACAATGAGCAGTTCTTC. The variable domain in full, completed from reference TRBV5-6 and TRBJ2-1, reads DAGVTQSPTHLIKTRGQQVTLRCSPKSGHDTVSWYQQALGQGPQFIFQYYEEEERQRGNFPDRFSGHQFPNYSSELNVNALLLGDSALYLCASSLAQEAYNEQFFGPGTRLTVL.

The rearrangement joins TRBV29-1 to TRBJ1-1; maybe TRBD1 (5 bases). In germline, CDR1 is SQVTM, CDR2 ANQGSEA. There are 11 residues in the CDR3. Trimming removed 6 bases from V and 6 bases from J, with 11 bases in between. The CDR3 here is CSVRRGPEAFF. The CDR3 DNA is TGCAGCGTCCGAAGGGGTCCTGAAGCTTTCTTT.

The table lists this clone with a count of one. Written as DNA, the CDR3 is TGTGCCAGCTCACCACCAACCGGGGAGCAGTACTTC. As protein: CASSPPTGEQYF. The rearrangement joins TRBV18 to TRBJ2-7; D is uncertain. Germline V CDR1 and CDR2: KGHSH, LQKENI. This CDR3 comprises 12 residues. V was clipped by 0 bases and J by 7 bases, with 7 bases between them. Using reference TRBV18 and TRBJ2-7 for the parts outside the CDR3, the full variable domain is NAGVMQNPRHLVRRRGQEARLRCSPMKGHSHVYWYRQLPEEGLKFMVYLQKENIIDESGMPKERFSAEFPKEGPSILRIQQVVRGDSAAYFCASSPPTGEQYFGPGTRLTVT.